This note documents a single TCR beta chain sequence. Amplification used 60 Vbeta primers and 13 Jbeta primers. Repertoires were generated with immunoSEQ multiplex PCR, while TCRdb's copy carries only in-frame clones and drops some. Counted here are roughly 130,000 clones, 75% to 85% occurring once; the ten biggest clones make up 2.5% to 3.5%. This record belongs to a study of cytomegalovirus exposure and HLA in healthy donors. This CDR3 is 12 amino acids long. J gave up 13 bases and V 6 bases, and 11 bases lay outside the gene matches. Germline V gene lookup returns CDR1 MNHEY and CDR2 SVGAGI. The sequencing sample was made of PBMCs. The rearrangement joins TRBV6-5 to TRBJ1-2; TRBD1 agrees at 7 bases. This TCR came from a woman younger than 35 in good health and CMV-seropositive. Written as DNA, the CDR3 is TGTGCCAGCAGCGGGACAGCGAGGGCCCTCACCTTC. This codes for CASSGTARALTF.